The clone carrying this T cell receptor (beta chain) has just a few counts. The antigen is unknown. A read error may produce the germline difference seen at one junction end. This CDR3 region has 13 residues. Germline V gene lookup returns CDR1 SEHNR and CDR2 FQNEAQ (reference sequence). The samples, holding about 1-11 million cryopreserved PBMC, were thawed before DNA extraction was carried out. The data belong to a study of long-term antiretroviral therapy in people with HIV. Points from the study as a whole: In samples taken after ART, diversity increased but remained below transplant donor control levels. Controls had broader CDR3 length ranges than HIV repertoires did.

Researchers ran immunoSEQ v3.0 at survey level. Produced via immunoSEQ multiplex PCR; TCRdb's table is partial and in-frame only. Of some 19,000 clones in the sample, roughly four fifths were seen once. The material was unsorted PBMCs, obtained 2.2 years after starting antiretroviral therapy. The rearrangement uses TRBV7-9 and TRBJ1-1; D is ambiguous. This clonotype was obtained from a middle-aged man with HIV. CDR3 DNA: TGTGCCAGCACCTTACAGCCGAACACTGAAGCTTTCTTT. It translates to CASTLQPNTEAFF.